This TCR beta chain was obtained from a study of cytomegalovirus exposure and HLA in healthy donors. Primers: 60 Vbeta forward and 13 Jbeta reverse. The assay was immunoSEQ multiplex PCR, and TCRdb's table has in-frame clones only and misses some. This sample has 95,000 to 150,000 clones, with over 75% found just once. The CDR3 is 15 residues long. Between the trimmed V and J ends, which lost 2 bases and 6 bases, there was a span of 14 bases. CDR1 is MNHNY, CDR2 SVGAGI, per germline (reference sequence). The TCR was taken from a man aged 25-40 years in good health and CMV-seronegative. The sequenced sample consisted of PBMCs. The chain uses TRBV6-6 and TRBJ2-1; maybe TRBD1 (5 bases). The CDR3 coding sequence is TGTGCCAGCAGTTACGACCCTTTTGACAGCAATGAGCAGTTCTTC. Amino acid sequence: CASSYDPFDSNEQFF.